Below, 14 T cell receptor beta chains from the same sample are listed, as sequenced in a study of T cell responses to AZD1222 COVID-19 vaccine. Sequenced by immunoSEQ multiplex PCR; TCRdb stores in-frame clones only, minus some. Of about 160,000 clones listed, about 92% are singletons. Material: peripheral blood, obtained 28 days after the second AZD1222 dose. Receptors were obtained from an adult who received the AZD1222 COVID-19 vaccine.

This chain links TRBV6-6 with TRBJ1-1, with 9 positions matching TRBD1. CDR1 is MNHNY, CDR2 SVGAGI, per germline (reference sequence). V was clipped by 5 bases and J by 2 bases; unmatched bases: 12. This CDR3 is built from 17 residues. The DNA of the CDR3 is TGTGCCAGCAGTCGATCCCCCCTCACAGGGGGCAACACTGAAGCTTTCTTT. Protein: CASSRSPLTGGNTEAFF.

Concerning this clone: With a much larger clone just one base away, this may be a read error. Other DNA variants within this sample encode the same CDR3. The rearrangement uses TRBV19 and TRBJ1-5, with D tentatively TRBD1 (5 bases). The CDR3 totals 12 residues. With 6 bases removed from V and 3 bases from J, the gap between germline ends came to 6 bases. Per germline, CDR1 LNHDA and CDR2 SQIVND (reference sequence). Written as DNA, the CDR3 is TGTGCCAGTAGGGGGGACAATCAGCCCCAGCATTTT. It yields the protein CASRGDNQPQHF.

The chain uses TRBV11-2 and TRBJ1-1; D is undetermined. CDR3 length equals 14 residues. Germline V gives CDR1 SGHAT, CDR2 FQNNGV. Trimming shortened V by 5 bases and J by 4 bases, and 14 bases separated the two germline ends. DNA of the CDR3: TGTGCCAGCAGCCCAACCGGTTCGGCCACTGAAGCTTTCTTT. This sequence encodes CASSPTGSATEAFF. The full variable domain, completed using reference TRBV11-2 and TRBJ1-1, is EAGVAQSPRYKIIEKRQSVAFWCNPISGHATLYWYQQILGQGPKLLIQFQNNGVVDDSQLPKDRFSAERLKGVDSTLKIQPAKLEDSAVYLCASSPTGSATEAFFGQGTRLTVV.

V and J are TRBV10-1 and TRBJ1-2; D may be TRBD1 (6 bases). Germline CDR1 WNHNN, CDR2 SYGVQD (reference sequence). The CDR3 sequence is 13 residues long. Trimming cost V 4 bases and J 4 bases, with 10 bases left between them. The CDR3 DNA sequence: TGCGCCAGCAGTGGGCAGGGGACCTATGGCTACACCTTC. Its translation: CASSGQGTYGYTF.

This chain uses TRBV5-1 with TRBJ2-1, with 10 bases aligning to TRBD2. The V gene end was trimmed by 4 bases and the J gene end by 7 bases; junction bases not matched to a gene: 14. The CDR3 is made up of 17 amino acids. The germline CDR1 and CDR2 sequences are SGHRS and YFSETQ. The CDR3 sequence is CASSLVASGSPGNEQFF. The CDR3 bases are TGCGCCAGCAGCCTGGTGGCTAGCGGGAGCCCCGGGAATGAGCAGTTCTTC.

The chain has TRBV2 and TRBJ2-4, with 8 bases identical to TRBD1. Germline V gene sequence: CDR1 SNHLY, CDR2 FYNNEI. The CDR3 contains 15 residues. V trimming: 2 bases; J trimming: 6 bases; junction bases outside the gene matches: 6. The DNA of the CDR3 is TGTGCCAGCAGTGAAAGGACAGGGACACGAAACATTCAGTACTTC. Amino acid sequence: CASSERTGTRNIQYF.

For the CDR3, the DNA is TGTGCCAGCAGTTTCACCCTCCGGGACCCTAGCACAGATACGCAGTATTTT. This gives the protein CASSFTLRDPSTDTQYF. The V gene is TRBV28, the J gene TRBJ2-3; D tentatively fits TRBD1 or TRBD2 (5 bases each). This CDR3 region has 17 residues. The germline V and J ends were trimmed by 3 bases and 0 bases, with 16 bases remaining between them. Germline CDR1 MDHEN, CDR2 SYDVKM.

This sequence joins TRBV5-1 and TRBJ1-3; possible D gene TRBD1, 5 bases. The CDR3 length is 15 residues. CDR1 and CDR2 from the germline V gene are SGHRS and YFSETQ. Trimming took 4 bases from V and 0 from J, leaving 11 bases between them. The CDR3 sequence is CASSPTAFSGNTIYF. In nucleotides, the CDR3 is TGCGCCAGCAGCCCGACAGCGTTCTCTGGAAACACCATATATTTT.

This clone came up once. The chain is built from TRBV7-9 and TRBJ1-2; 7 bases are a match to TRBD1. CDR1 is SEHNR and CDR2 is FQNEAQ in the germline V gene (reference sequence). J gave up 2 bases and V 5 bases, and 8 bases lay outside the gene matches. The CDR3 sequence is 15 residues long. CDR3 region: CASSATGTANYGYTF. The CDR3 DNA follows: TGTGCCAGCAGCGCAACCGGGACAGCCAACTATGGCTACACCTTC.

This clone was recorded a few times. This sequence joins TRBV7-9 and TRBJ1-2; D is possibly TRBD1 (5 bases). CDR3 size: 14 residues. V shed 1 base and J shed 5 bases, with 11 bases lying between them. Germline-derived CDR1 and CDR2 are SEHNR and FQNEAQ (reference sequence). The CDR3 loop is CASSLVGDLYGYTF. The DNA for the CDR3 is TGTGCCAGCAGCTTAGTGGGGGACCTATATGGCTACACCTTC.

The V and J genes are TRBV5-1 and TRBJ1-4; 10 bases fit TRBD1. V lost 0 bases, J lost 8 bases, and 4 bases stayed unmatched. This CDR3 region has 15 residues. Per germline, CDR1 SGHRS and CDR2 YFSETQ. The CDR3 region is CASSLDPGQGEKLFF. For the CDR3, the DNA is TGCGCCAGCAGCTTGGATCCGGGACAGGGGGAAAAACTGTTTTTT.

Only one count was recorded for this clone. This chain connects TRBV19 to TRBJ1-3; no definite D call. The CDR3 sequence is 18 residues long. CDR1 is LNHDA and CDR2 is SQIVND in the germline V gene (reference sequence). V lost 5 bases, J lost 4 bases, and 24 bases lay in between. The CDR3 DNA sequence: TGTGCCAGTAGTGGTGACCGCCGACTAGAGGTCGAAGGAAACACCATATATTTT. This codes for CASSGDRRLEVEGNTIYF.

The V and J genes are TRBV19 and TRBJ2-2, with TRBD1 as a possible D gene (6 bases). Germline V CDR1 and CDR2: LNHDA, SQIVND (reference sequence). The CDR3 contains 14 residues. Trimming took off 8 bases at V and 3 bases at J, with 13 bases between the two ends. As DNA, the CDR3 is TGTGCCAGTTACGGACAGCGACACACCGGGGAGCTGTTTTTT. Protein product: CASYGQRHTGELFF. Drawing the rest from reference TRBV19 and TRBJ2-2, the complete variable domain is DGGITQSPKYLFRKEGQNVTLSCEQNLNHDAMYWYRQDPGQGLRLIYYSQIVNDFQKGDIAEGYSVSREKKESFPLTVTSAQKNPTAFYLCASYGQRHTGELFFGEGSRLTVL.

V is TRBV5-4 and J is TRBJ2-1, with no clear D. The CDR3 totals 14 residues. V lost 1 base and J 5 bases, leaving 10 bases between the germline ends. Germline V gene sequence: CDR1 SGHNT, CDR2 YYREEE (reference sequence). The CDR3 here is CASSLLSRNNEQFF. The CDR3 region has the DNA TGTGCCAGCAGCTTGCTCTCCAGAAACAATGAGCAGTTCTTC.